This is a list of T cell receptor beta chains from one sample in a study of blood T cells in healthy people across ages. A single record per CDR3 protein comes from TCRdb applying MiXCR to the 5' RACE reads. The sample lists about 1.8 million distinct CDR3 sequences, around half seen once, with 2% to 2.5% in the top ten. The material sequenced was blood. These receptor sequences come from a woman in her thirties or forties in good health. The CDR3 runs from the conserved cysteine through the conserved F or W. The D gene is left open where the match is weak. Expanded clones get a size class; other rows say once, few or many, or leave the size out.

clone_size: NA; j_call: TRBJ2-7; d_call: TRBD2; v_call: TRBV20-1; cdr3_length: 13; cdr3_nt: TGCAGTGGGGTGGAGACTAGCGGCGACGAGCAGTACTTC; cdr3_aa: CSGVETSGDEQYF
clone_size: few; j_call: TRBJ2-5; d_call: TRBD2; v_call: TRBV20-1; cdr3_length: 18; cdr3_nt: TGCAGTGCTAGAGACCCCCGGGGACTAGCGGGCAGGCAAGAGACCCAGTACTTC; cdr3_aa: CSARDPRGLAGRQETQYF
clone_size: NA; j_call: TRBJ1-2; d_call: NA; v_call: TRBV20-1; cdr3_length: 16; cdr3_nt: TGCAGTGCTAGAGAGGGTGCAGGGGAGGGAGGCTATGGCTACACCTTC; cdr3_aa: CSAREGAGEGGYGYTF
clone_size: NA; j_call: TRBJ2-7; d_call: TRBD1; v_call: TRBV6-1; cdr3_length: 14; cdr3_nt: TGTGCCAGCAGTGGGACAGGGGGAGACTACGAGCAGTACTTC; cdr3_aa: CASSGTGGDYEQYF
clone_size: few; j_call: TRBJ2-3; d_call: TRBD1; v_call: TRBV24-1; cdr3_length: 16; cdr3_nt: TGTGCCACCAGTGAGGGTGGGACAGGGGGCGCAGATACGCAGTATTTT; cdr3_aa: CATSEGGTGGADTQYF
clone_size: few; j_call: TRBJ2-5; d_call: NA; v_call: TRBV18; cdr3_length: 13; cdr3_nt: TGTGCCAGCTCACCCCGCGTGGGGGAGACCCAGTACTTC; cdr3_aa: CASSPRVGETQYF
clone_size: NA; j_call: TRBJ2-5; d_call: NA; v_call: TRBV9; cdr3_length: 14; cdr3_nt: TGTGCCAGCAGCGTAGGTGGGGGGGCTGGGACCCAGTACTTC; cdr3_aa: CASSVGGGAGTQYF
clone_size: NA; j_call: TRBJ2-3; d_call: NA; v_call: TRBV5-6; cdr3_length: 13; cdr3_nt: TGTGCCAGCAGATTGAGATCGTTAGGCACGCAGTATTTT; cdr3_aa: CASRLRSLGTQYF
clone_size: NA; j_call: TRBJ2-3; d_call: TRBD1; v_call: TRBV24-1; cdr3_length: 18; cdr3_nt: TGTGCCACCAGTGATTTGAGTCCGGGCAGGGGGCGCACAGATACGCAGTATTTT; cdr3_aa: CATSDLSPGRGRTDTQYF
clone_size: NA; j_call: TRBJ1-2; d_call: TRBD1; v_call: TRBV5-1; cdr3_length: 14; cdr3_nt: TGCGCCAGCAGCTCGCGGACAGGGAGCTATGGCTACACCTTC; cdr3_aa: CASSSRTGSYGYTF
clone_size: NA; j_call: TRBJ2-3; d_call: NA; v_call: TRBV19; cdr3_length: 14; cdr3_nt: TGTGCCAGTAGAGGCGGTTCTGCGGGAGATACGCAGTATTTT; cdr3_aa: CASRGGSAGDTQYF
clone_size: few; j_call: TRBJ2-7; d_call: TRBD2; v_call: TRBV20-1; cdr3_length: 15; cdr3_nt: TGCAGTGCAACCGGGACTAGCGGGGGGGCCAACGAGCAGTACTTC; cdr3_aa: CSATGTSGGANEQYF